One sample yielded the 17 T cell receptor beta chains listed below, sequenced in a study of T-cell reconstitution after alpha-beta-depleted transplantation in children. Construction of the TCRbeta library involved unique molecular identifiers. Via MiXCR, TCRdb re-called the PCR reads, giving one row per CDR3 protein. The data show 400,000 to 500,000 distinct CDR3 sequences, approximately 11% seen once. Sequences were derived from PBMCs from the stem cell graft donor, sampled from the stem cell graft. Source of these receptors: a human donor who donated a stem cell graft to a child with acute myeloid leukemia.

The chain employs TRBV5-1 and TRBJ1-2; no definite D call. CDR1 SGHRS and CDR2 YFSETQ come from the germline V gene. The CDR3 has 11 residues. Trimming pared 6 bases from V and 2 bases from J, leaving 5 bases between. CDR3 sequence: CASKTNYGYTF. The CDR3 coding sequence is TGCGCCAGCAAAACCAACTATGGCTACACCTTC. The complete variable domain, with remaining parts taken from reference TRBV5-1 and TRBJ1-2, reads KAGVTQTPRYLIKTRGQQVTLSCSPISGHRSVSWYQQTPGQGLQFLFEYFSETQRNKGNFPGRFSGRQFSNSRSEMNVSTLELGDSALYLCASKTNYGYTFGSGTRLTVV.

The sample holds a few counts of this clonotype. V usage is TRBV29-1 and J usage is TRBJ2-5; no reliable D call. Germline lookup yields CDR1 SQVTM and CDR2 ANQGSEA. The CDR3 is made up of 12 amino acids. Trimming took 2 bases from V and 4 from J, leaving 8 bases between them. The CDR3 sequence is CSVEYSGETQYF. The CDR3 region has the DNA TGCAGCGTTGAATATTCAGGAGAGACCCAGTACTTC.

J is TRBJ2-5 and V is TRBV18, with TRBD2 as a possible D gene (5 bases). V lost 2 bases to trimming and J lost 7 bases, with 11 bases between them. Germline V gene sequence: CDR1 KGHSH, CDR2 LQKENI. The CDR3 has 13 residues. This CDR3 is CASSPGQAGTQYF. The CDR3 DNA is TGTGCCAGCTCACCAGGGCAGGCGGGGACCCAGTACTTC. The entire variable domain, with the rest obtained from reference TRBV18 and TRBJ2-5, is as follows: NAGVMQNPRHLVRRRGQEARLRCSPMKGHSHVYWYRQLPEEGLKFMVYLQKENIIDESGMPKERFSAEFPKEGPSILRIQQVVRGDSAAYFCASSPGQAGTQYFGPGTRLLVL.

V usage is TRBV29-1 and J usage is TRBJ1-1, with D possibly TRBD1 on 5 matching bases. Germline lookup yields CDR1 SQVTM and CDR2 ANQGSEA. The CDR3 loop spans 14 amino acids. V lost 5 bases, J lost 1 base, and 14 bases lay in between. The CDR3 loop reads CSVHSGRGNTEAFF. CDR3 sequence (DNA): TGCAGCGTTCATTCAGGGCGAGGGAACACTGAAGCTTTCTTT.

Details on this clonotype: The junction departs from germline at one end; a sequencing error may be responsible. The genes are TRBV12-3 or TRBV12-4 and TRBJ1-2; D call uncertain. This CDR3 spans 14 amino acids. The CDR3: CASSLRRAVGGDTF. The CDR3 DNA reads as TGTGCCAGCAGTTTAAGGAGGGCCGTGGGTGGCGACACCTTC.

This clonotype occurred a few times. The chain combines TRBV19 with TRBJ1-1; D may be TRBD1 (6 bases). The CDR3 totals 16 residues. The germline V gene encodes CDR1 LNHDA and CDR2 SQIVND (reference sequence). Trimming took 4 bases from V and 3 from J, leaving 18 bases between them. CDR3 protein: CASSTTRGRGDTEAFF. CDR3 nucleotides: TGTGCCAGTAGTACCACTCGGGGGCGAGGGGACACTGAAGCTTTCTTT.

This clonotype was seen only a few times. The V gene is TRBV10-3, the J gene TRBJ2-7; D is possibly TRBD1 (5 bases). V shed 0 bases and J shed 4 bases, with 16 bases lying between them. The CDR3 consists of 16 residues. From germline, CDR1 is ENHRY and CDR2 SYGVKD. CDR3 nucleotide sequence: TGTGCCATCAGTGAGTCTTGGGGCCGGTCGGCTTACGAGCAGTACGTC. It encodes CAISESWGRSAYEQYV.

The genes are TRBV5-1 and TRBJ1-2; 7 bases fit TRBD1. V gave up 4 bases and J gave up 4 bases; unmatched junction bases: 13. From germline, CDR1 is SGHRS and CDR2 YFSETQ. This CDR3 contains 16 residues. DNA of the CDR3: TGCGCCAGCAGCCGGAAAAGGCAGGGGGGTGTCTATGGCTACACCTTC. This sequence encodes CASSRKRQGGVYGYTF.

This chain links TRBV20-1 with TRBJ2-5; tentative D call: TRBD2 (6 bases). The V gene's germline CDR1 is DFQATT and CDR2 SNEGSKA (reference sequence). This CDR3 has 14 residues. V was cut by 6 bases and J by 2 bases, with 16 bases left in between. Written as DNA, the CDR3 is TGCAGTGCCAAGGGGAGGCAACTGCAAGAGACCCAGTACTTC. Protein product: CSAKGRQLQETQYF.

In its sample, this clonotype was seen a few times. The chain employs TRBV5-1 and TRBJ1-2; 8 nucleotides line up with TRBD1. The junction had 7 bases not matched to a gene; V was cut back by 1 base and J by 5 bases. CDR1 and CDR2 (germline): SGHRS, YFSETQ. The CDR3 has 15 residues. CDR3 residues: CASSLLPGQAYGYTF. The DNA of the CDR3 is TGCGCCAGCAGCTTGTTACCGGGACAGGCGTATGGCTACACCTTC.

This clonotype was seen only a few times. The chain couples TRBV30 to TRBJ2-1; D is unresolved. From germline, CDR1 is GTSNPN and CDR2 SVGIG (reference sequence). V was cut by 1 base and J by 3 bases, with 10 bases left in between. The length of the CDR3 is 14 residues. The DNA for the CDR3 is TGTGCCTGGAGTGCTGGCGGAAACTACAATGAGCAGTTCTTC. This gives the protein CAWSAGGNYNEQFF.

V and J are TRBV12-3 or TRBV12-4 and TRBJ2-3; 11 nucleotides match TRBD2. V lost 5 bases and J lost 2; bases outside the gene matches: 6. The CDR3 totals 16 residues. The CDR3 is CASSDGTSGYTDTQYF. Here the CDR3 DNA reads TGTGCCAGCAGTGACGGGACTAGCGGCTACACAGATACGCAGTATTTT.

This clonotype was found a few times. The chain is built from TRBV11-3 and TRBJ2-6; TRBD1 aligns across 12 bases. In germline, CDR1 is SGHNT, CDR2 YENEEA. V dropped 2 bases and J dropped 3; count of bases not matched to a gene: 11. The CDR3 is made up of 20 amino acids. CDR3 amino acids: CASSLKGTGGASRGANVLTF. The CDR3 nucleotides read TGTGCCAGCAGCTTAAAAGGGACAGGGGGCGCAAGTCGTGGGGCCAACGTCCTGACTTTC.

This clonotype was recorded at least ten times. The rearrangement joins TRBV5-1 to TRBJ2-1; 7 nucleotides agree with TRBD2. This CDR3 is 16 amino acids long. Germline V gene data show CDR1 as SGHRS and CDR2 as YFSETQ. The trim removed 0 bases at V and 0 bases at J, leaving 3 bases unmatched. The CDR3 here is CASSLVAGSSYNEQFF. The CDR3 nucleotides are TGCGCCAGCAGCTTGGTAGCGGGCAGCTCCTACAATGAGCAGTTCTTC. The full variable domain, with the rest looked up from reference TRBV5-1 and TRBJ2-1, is KAGVTQTPRYLIKTRGQQVTLSCSPISGHRSVSWYQQTPGQGLQFLFEYFSETQRNKGNFPGRFSGRQFSNSRSEMNVSTLELGDSALYLCASSLVAGSSYNEQFFGPGTRLTVL.

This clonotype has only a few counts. The CDR3 DNA sequence: TGTGCCAGCAGCTTAGCGTGGGCAGGGCCCTACGAGCAGTACTTC. Its protein product is CASSLAWAGPYEQYF. V gene TRBV7-8 combines with J gene TRBJ2-7, with D possibly matching TRBD1 (5 bases). Looked up from germline, CDR1 is SGHVS and CDR2 is FQNEAQ. There are 15 residues in the CDR3. Trimming stripped 0 bases from V and 2 bases from J, with 11 bases between.

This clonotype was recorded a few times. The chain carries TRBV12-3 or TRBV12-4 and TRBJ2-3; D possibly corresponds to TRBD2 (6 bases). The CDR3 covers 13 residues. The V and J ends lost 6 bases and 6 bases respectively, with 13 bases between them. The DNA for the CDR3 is TGTGCCAGCAGCATGGGGGGTCGGGATACGCAGTATTTT. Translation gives CASSMGGRDTQYF.

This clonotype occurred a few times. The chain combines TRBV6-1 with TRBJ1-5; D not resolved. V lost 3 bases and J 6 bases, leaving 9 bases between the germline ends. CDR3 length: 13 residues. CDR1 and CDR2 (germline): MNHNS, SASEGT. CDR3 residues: CASSDRRSQPQHF. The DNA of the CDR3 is TGTGCCAGCAGTGACCGTCGTTCTCAGCCCCAGCATTTT.